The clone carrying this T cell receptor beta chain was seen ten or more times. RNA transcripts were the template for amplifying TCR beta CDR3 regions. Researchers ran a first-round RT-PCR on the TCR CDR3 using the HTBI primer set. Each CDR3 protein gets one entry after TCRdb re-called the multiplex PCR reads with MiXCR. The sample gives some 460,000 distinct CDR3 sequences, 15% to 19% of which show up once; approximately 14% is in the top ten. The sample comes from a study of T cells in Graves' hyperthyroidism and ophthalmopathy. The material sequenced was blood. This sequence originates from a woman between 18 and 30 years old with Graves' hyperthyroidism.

The CDR3 DNA sequence: TGTGCCAGCAGTCCTCCCCTAGATCAGCCCCAGCATTTT. This gives the protein CASSPPLDQPQHF. The chain employs TRBV28 and TRBJ1-5; D is unresolved. The CDR3 contains 13 residues. Germline CDR1 MDHEN, CDR2 SYDVKM. Trimming removed 5 bases from V and 5 bases from J, with 10 bases in between.